This TCR beta chain is drawn from a study of cytomegalovirus exposure and HLA in healthy donors (dated by TCRdb to 2016 to 2017). General notes on the study: In an earlier analysis of 550 to 750 of the donors, approximately 300 Gb of sequence data and approximately 100 million unique TCR beta sequences from 150 million to 200 million T cells were reported. Roughly five DR-DQ haplotypes were handled as single units for association and clustering, since linkage in the cohort was strong. High-throughput TCR immunosequencing, statistical association of individual TCRs with disease status, and machine learning were combined to predict cytomegalovirus infection status. All discovery cohort repertoires had been generated on a single sequencing platform. Across about 370 genotyped donors of the cohort, an average of approximately 240,000 unique TCR beta nucleotide sequences per donor were sequenced, and roughly 18% of those sequences were non-productive. Rather than drawing on any new phenotypic data, the later analysis identified candidate immune exposures from TCR beta sequences and the way those sequences occurred across donors. Alongside the repertoire data, information on donor age, sex, ethnicity and CMV serostatus was compiled. The study was designed to test whether signatures of past pathogen exposure could be identified by cataloging public T cell receptors. The number of donors typed differed by locus, with about 629-630 for A, B, C, DRB1 and DQB1, roughly 520 for DQA1, 600 to 610 for DPA1, and 472 for DPB1. Along with the roughly 700-subject first cohort, a separate validation cohort of over a hundred different subjects was used. The genetic ancestry cluster associated with self-reported Caucasian donors included about 81% of the roughly 400 genotyped donors. A later analysis re-examined previously published TCR beta repertoires from about 700 donors and added high-resolution HLA genotyping to investigate patterns of TCR occurrence. An earlier analysis of approximately 640 of the donors applied high-throughput TCR beta sequencing to assess whether each TCR beta V gene segment acted as functional or pseudogenic. Roughly 300 gigabases of sequencing data and 91 million or so unique TCR sequences made up an early release that covered approximately 700 HLA-typed donors. HLA typing covered class I and class II loci at four-digit resolution. A later genetic analysis took genome-wide SNP genotypes for about three fifths of the 666 donors and used that subset as a discovery cohort. Using immunosequencing, the study profiled T cell repertoires from 500 to 800 subjects and related those repertoires to cytomegalovirus serostatus. Here is what the overall study found, with its caveats: In a later analysis, HLA-associated TCR beta chains were found to be more clonally expanded and to have lower generation probabilities than equally common non-associated chains. Correlated functional status among segregating V segments might be attributable to linkage disequilibrium, but an unknown experimental factor could not be ruled out. A cluster of highly shared sequence variants was judged likely to be a technical artifact of the sequencing pipeline. A later genetic analysis reported fewer N-insertions in productive TCRs among donors in an Asian-associated ancestry cluster than the roughly 700-donor mean. A later analysis found that most CMV-associated TCR beta chains appeared HLA-restricted, with HLA associations seemingly driven largely by CMV exposure. In this cohort, only TCR beta chains were sequenced, and detectable features were limited by the absence of alpha or paired-chain data. A further reported finding was that TCR beta sequences accurately predicted the HLA-A and HLA-B alleles for most subjects in the first cohort. V-gene and J-gene trimming of TCR beta chains was associated with a missense DCLRE1C variant in a later genetic analysis, and the association was replicated in an independent cohort. The presence/absence analyses assumed that sequencing depth was roughly uniform across donors, and that assumption may not be true. Because counts were too low, approximately 18 rarely observed V segments, including chromosome 9 orphons, were excluded from the earlier analysis of some 540 of the donors. Because some donors lacked HLA typing at each locus, the association tests relied only on the typed subset. Assigning TCR associations to individual alleles was difficult when HLA alleles, especially DR and DQ, strongly co-occurred. An earlier analysis of approximately 600 of the donors showed that most TCR beta V segments appeared in productive rearrangements either about 90% or about 30% of the time, which broadly matched IMGT annotations. A later analysis found that TCR association rates varied across HLA loci, with DRB1 alleles showing the most associated TCRs and HLA-C alleles the fewest. The classifier was reported to diagnose cytomegalovirus status with high specificity and sensitivity in both the original and validation cohorts. According to a later analysis, parvovirus B19, influenza, CMV and Epstein-Barr virus appeared linked to several top co-occurrence clusters. Three of the identified cytomegalovirus-associated TCR beta chains were confirmed in vitro to be specific for cytomegalovirus antigens. In a later analysis, some 17,000 TCR beta sequences were associated with specific HLA alleles at a false discovery rate of 0.05. The authors suggested that the approach could potentially be generalized to other disease states and immunological phenotypes. The study listed around 160 TCR beta chains as associated with cytomegalovirus. Because the 87-base-pair reads could not distinguish some IMGT-functional V segments, including TRBV6-2 and TRBV6-3, those segments were excluded. Across donors, most TCR sequences were observed very rarely, whereas some public TCRs were present in many individuals. CMV serostatus was the only immune exposure information available for the cohort.

According to the germline V gene, CDR1 reads SGHRS and CDR2 reads YFSETQ. Trimming takes 2 bases from V and 0 bases from J, and the germline ends sit 24 bases apart. The CDR3 runs 20 amino acids, cysteine and phenylalanine included. The read is trimmed to its CDR3 DNA, 60 bases read in frame from base 1. As concerns this clone: Its antigen has not been determined. Base quality data are lacking; no much larger clone is found one base away.

The library was obtained by the immunoSEQ multiplex PCR assay. The multiplex PCR relied on a mix of 60 forward primers for TCR Vbeta segments and 13 reverse primers for TCR Jbeta segments. The CDR3 region of rearranged TCR beta genes was amplified from genomic DNA by a multiplex PCR assay. Amplified TCR beta libraries were sequenced as 87-base-pair reads on the Illumina HiSeq System. Regarding the original processing steps: In a later analysis, 80 million or so unique TCR beta chains were counted across the roughly 610 repertoires, and around 10 million of these chains were shared by at least two donors. A nearest-neighbor algorithm error-corrected the raw reads and collapsed the reads into unique sequences, merging closely related sequences to remove PCR and sequencing errors. V, D and J gene segments were assigned by aligning CDR3 sequences to IMGT reference sequences. For a sequence to be retained, a match of at least six nucleotides was required to both a V gene segment and a J gene segment. A rearrangement counted as productive if the CDR3 had no stop codons and remained in frame with V and J, and every other rearrangement counted as non-productive. Following IMGT convention, CDR3 was defined as the stretch from the second conserved V-encoded cysteine up to the conserved J-encoded phenylalanine. The earlier analysis of more than 450 of the donors excluded sequences that lacked an unambiguous match to a single V gene segment. In an earlier analysis of several hundred of the donors, V segments were called functional above 56.7% productive rearrangements and were called segregating when the between-donor standard deviation exceeded 5%. A statistical classification framework was built to diagnose cytomegalovirus status from the catalog of TCR beta chain sequences. V and J gene assignment, in a later analysis, came from comparing TCR nucleotide sequences with IMGT/GENE-DB human TR gene sequences. In a later analysis, CDR3 sequences and most-parsimonious VDJ recombination scenarios were assigned using the TCRdist pipeline. In a later analysis, each TCR beta chain was defined by its CDR3 amino acid sequence together with its V-gene family, and reads lacking a unique V-gene family were excluded. A later analysis removed 600 or so highly shared, low-generation-probability nucleotide sequences to deal with suspected cross-contamination and a sequencing artifact. A later analysis calculated a clonal expansion index for each public chain from normalized within-repertoire ranks of inferred template counts. In a later analysis, generation probabilities were computed using a VDJ recombination model fitted to out-of-frame rearrangements, and the results were checked against IGoR. In a later analysis, hypergeometric tests were used to score TCR-TCR, TCR-HLA and TCR-CMV co-occurrence, with a repertoire-size bias correction applied to TCR pairs. In a later analysis, false discovery rates were estimated by permuting HLA or CMV assignments 20 times. A later analysis grouped co-occurring TCRs with DBSCAN, adding TCRdist sequence similarity when clustering within HLA-allele-positive subsets. Repertoires with fewer than 30,000 or more than 120,000 public chains, plus five repertoires with anomalous nucleotide sharing, were excluded from co-occurrence clustering. TCRdb's version of the immuneACCESS table is confined to in-frame rearrangements and falls short of the full clone set. An unresolved V gene accounts for under half of the shortfall where checked; the remainder is of unknown origin. The V and J calls and clone size come from that table; D and trimming were worked out from the DNA. Within this sample are approximately 160,000 clones, with almost 80% of them counted one time only. Clones ranked in the top ten supply roughly 9.7% of the sample.

The cohort comprised approximately 700 healthy bone marrow donors. Cohort members were all nominally healthy when sampled, although unrecorded immune exposures were likely present. The donor tested CMV seropositive and was one of the 289 seropositive cohort members. Each donor provided a peripheral blood sample, and peripheral blood mononuclear cells were used for TCR beta sequencing. Genomic DNA was extracted from the blood cell samples with the Qiagen DNeasy Blood Extraction Kit. The chain is assembled from TRBV5-1 and TRBJ2-1; no confident D gene assignment can be made. The sequencing sample was made of PBMCs. The receptor's source is a man aged 18 to 35 in good health and CMV-seropositive. The DNA sequence follows: TGCGCCAGCAGCTTAGTTTTCAGGTGGGCAGCAGGATCCTCCTACAATGAGCAGTTCTTC. The encoded protein is CASSLVFRWAAGSSYNEQFF.